Each of the 27 T cell receptor beta chains below was sequenced from the same sample in a study of cytomegalovirus exposure and HLA in healthy donors. With 60 Vbeta and 13 Jbeta primers, the PCR was carried out. Generated by immunoSEQ multiplex PCR, the TCRdb table keeps only in-frame clones and is missing some. The table records over 110,000 clones, about four fifths of them present only once. Sequencing was carried out using PBMCs. These receptors originate from a male donor in good health and CMV-seropositive.

The chain links TRBV5-6 to TRBJ1-1; D might be TRBD1 (5 bases). The germline V and J ends were trimmed by 1 base and 9 bases, with 13 bases remaining between them. The germline gives CDR1 SGHDT, CDR2 YYEEEE. The length of the CDR3 is 13 residues. CDR3 nucleotide sequence: TGTGCCAGCAGCTTGAGCCGGGGGAGGAAAGCTTTCTTT. As protein: CASSLSRGRKAFF.

The chain employs TRBV6-6 and TRBJ2-7; D is perhaps TRBD1 (6 bases). The V gene lost 1 base and the J gene lost 2 bases, with 15 bases spanning the gap. Germline CDR1 is MNHNY and CDR2 is SVGAGI (reference sequence). The CDR3 loop spans 16 amino acids. The CDR3 here is CASSYWKQGFPYEQYF. CDR3 bases: TGTGCCAGCAGTTACTGGAAACAGGGTTTCCCCTACGAGCAGTACTTC.

V usage is TRBV10-3 and J usage is TRBJ2-7; D perhaps matches TRBD1 (6 bases). V was shortened by 7 bases and J by 0 bases, with 13 bases between the two germline ends. The CDR3 covers 14 residues. Germline V gene lookup returns CDR1 ENHRY and CDR2 SYGVKD. CDR3 sequence (DNA): TGTGCCATCACCACCGGGACAAGCTCCTACGAGCAGTACTTC. It specifies CAITTGTSSYEQYF.

This sequence joins TRBV11-3 and TRBJ2-3; D is perhaps TRBD1 (5 bases). The germline gives CDR1 SGHNT, CDR2 YENEEA. V lost 4 bases, J lost 9 bases, and 11 bases lay in between. The CDR3 length is 12 residues. CDR3 DNA: TGTGCCAGCAGCTCCGGAAGGGGAACGCAGTATTTT. Protein product: CASSSGRGTQYF.

The table lists this clone with a count of one. The V call is TRBV18, the J call TRBJ1-6; D not resolved. CDR3 length equals 14 residues. With 2 bases removed from V and 2 bases from J, the gap between germline ends came to 4 bases. CDR1 is KGHSH, CDR2 LQKENI, per germline. CDR3 loop: CASSPDTYNSPLHF. The CDR3 bases are TGTGCCAGCTCACCAGACACCTATAATTCACCCCTCCACTTT. Combining the CDR3 with reference TRBV18 and TRBJ1-6 gives the whole variable domain NAGVMQNPRHLVRRRGQEARLRCSPMKGHSHVYWYRQLPEEGLKFMVYLQKENIIDESGMPKERFSAEFPKEGPSILRIQQVVRGDSAAYFCASSPDTYNSPLHFGNGTRLTVT.

The chain links TRBV6-5 to TRBJ2-1; 10 bases are a match to TRBD1. With V trimmed by 1 base and J by 5 bases, 5 bases remained unmatched. The germline V gene has CDR1 MNHEY and CDR2 SVGAGI. This CDR3 is 16 amino acids long. This chain's CDR3 is CASSYFGTGAHNEQFF. The CDR3 region has the DNA TGTGCCAGCAGTTACTTCGGGACAGGGGCCCACAATGAGCAGTTCTTC.

This chain joins TRBV5-1 and TRBJ2-5; possible D gene TRBD1, 5 bases. Trimming pared 1 base from V and 1 base from J, leaving 8 bases between. The germline gives CDR1 SGHRS, CDR2 YFSETQ. The CDR3 runs 14 residues. This CDR3 is CASSLPTVQETQYF. Written as DNA, the CDR3 is TGCGCCAGCAGCTTGCCGACAGTCCAAGAGACCCAGTACTTC.

The chain recombines TRBV7-9 with TRBJ2-5; perhaps TRBD2 as D (6 bases). The CDR3 extends over 12 amino acids. Germline V gene sequence: CDR1 SEHNR, CDR2 FQNEAQ (reference sequence). V lost 6 bases, J lost 4 bases, and 9 bases lay in between. CDR3 DNA: TGTGCCAGCAGTGGGAGGAGAGAGACCCAGTACTTC. It translates to CASSGRRETQYF.

V is TRBV6-1 and J is TRBJ1-3; unclear D gene. Trimming removed 6 bases from V and 4 bases from J, with 16 bases in between. Germline-derived CDR1 and CDR2 are MNHNS and SASEGT. There are 15 residues in the CDR3. The CDR3: CASSPSRGAGNTIYF. CDR3 DNA: TGTGCCAGCAGCCCCAGCCGGGGAGCAGGAAACACCATATATTTT.

V and J are TRBV2 and TRBJ1-6; TRBD1 might be the D (5 bases). V gave up 4 bases and J gave up 10 bases, with 14 bases separating them. This CDR3 spans 14 amino acids. CDR1 is SNHLY and CDR2 is FYNNEI in the germline V gene. CDR3 in DNA: TGTGCCAGCAGTGGTGAGGGACGGGGGTCACCCCTCCACTTT. Protein: CASSGEGRGSPLHF.

V gene TRBV27 combines with J gene TRBJ1-1; 9 bases agree with TRBD1. Germline CDR1 reads MNHEY; CDR2 reads SMNVEV (reference sequence). CDR3 length equals 13 residues. Losses at the gene ends were 6 bases for V and 5 bases for J; bases not matched to a gene: 4. The CDR3: CASRLQGATEAFF. In DNA, the CDR3 is TGTGCCAGCAGGCTACAGGGGGCTACTGAAGCTTTCTTT.

This rearrangement joins TRBV15 to TRBJ2-1; TRBD2 agrees at 9 bases. The CDR3 consists of 14 residues. J gave up 14 bases and V 0 bases, and 8 bases lay outside the gene matches. CDR1 LNHNV and CDR2 YYDKDF come from the germline V gene (reference sequence). The CDR3 nucleotides are TGTGCCACCAGCAGAGACCCTGCAGCGGGAGGAAAGTTCTTC. It yields the protein CATSRDPAAGGKFF.

This rearrangement joins TRBV23-1 to TRBJ1-5; D unclear. TRBV23-1 is assigned to the ORF class and has an uncertain function. The CDR3 runs 19 residues. V was clipped by 0 bases and J by 0 bases, with 18 bases between them. The CDR3 nucleotides are TGCGCCAGCAGTCAATCCCACGGACTGGACTATAATAGCAATCAGCCCCAGCATTTT. Translating it yields CASSQSHGLDYNSNQPQHF.

This rearrangement joins TRBV7-8 to TRBJ1-1; the D gene is possibly TRBD1 (6 bases). The length of the CDR3 is 13 residues. V lost 8 bases and J 1 base, leaving 11 bases between the germline ends. Germline V lookup: CDR1 SGHVS, CDR2 FQNEAQ. The CDR3 region is CASLGQTNTEAFF. Written as DNA, the CDR3 is TGTGCCAGCTTAGGACAGACGAACACTGAAGCTTTCTTT. The whole variable domain, remainder taken from reference TRBV7-8 and TRBJ1-1, is GAGVSQSPRYKVAKRGQDVALRCDPISGHVSLFWYQQALGQGPEFLTYFQNEAQLDKSGLPSDRFFAERPEGSVSTLKIQRTQQEDSAVYLCASLGQTNTEAFFGQGTRLTVV.

J is TRBJ2-1 and V is TRBV28, with 7 nucleotides matching TRBD1. J was trimmed by 4 bases and V by 7 bases; bases with no gene match: 10. The CDR3 totals 15 residues. Germline values: CDR1 MDHEN, CDR2 SYDVKM. The CDR3 nucleotides read TGTGCCAGCAACACCCGGGACAGTCTTTACAATGAGCAGTTCTTC. Its protein is CASNTRDSLYNEQFF.

The chain uses TRBV9 and TRBJ1-2; TRBD1 matches at 9 bases. Germline values: CDR1 SGDLS, CDR2 YYNGEE. The CDR3 consists of 19 residues. V was clipped by 2 bases and J by 2 bases; unmatched bases: 16. In DNA, the CDR3 is TGTGCCAGCAGCGTCTCCAGAACAGGGGGCCGATCCCCGAACTATGGCTACACCTTC. This gives the protein CASSVSRTGGRSPNYGYTF.

The J gene is TRBJ2-7, the V gene TRBV7-9; 10 bases are a match to TRBD1. The germline V gene encodes CDR1 SEHNR and CDR2 FQNEAQ (reference sequence). The trim removed 4 bases at V and 5 bases at J, leaving 2 bases unmatched. This CDR3 comprises 13 residues. CDR3 region: CASSWDRGNEQYF. The CDR3 region has the DNA TGTGCCAGCAGCTGGGACAGGGGAAACGAGCAGTACTTC. The full variable domain, rest sourced from reference TRBV7-9 and TRBJ2-7, is DTGVSQNPRHKITKRGQNVTFRCDPISEHNRLYWYRQTLGQGPEFLTYFQNEAQLEKSRLLSDRFSAERPKGSFSTLEIQRTEQGDSAMYLCASSWDRGNEQYFGPGTRLTVT.

This chain joins TRBV18 and TRBJ1-2; 7 nucleotides agree with TRBD1. The CDR3 covers 19 residues. J was trimmed by 3 bases and V by 2 bases; bases with no gene match: 18. CDR1 KGHSH and CDR2 LQKENI come from the germline V gene. CDR3 amino acids: CASSPVTGTTLRFDYGYTF. CDR3 in DNA: TGTGCCAGCTCACCAGTGACAGGGACAACCCTTCGGTTTGACTATGGCTACACCTTC.

Concerning this clone: This sample also contains other DNA sequences that code for the same CDR3. This chain uses TRBV9 with TRBJ1-5, with TRBD1 as a possible D gene (5 bases). V was shortened by 2 bases and J by 1 base, with 7 bases between the two germline ends. The V gene's germline CDR1 is SGDLS and CDR2 YYNGEE. CDR3 length: 14 amino acids. CDR3 bases: TGTGCCAGCAGCGTTGGGGGGAGCAATCAGCCCCAGCATTTT. Its translation: CASSVGGSNQPQHF.

The V call is TRBV11-2, the J call TRBJ2-7; 11 bases match TRBD2. Germline loops: CDR1 SGHAT, CDR2 FQNNGV. CDR3 length equals 14 residues. The J segment lost 3 bases and the V segment lost 6 bases, leaving 4 bases of the junction unmatched. CDR3 sequence reads: CASRRLAGIYEQYF. Written as DNA, the CDR3 is TGTGCCAGCAGACGACTAGCGGGAATCTACGAGCAGTACTTC.

This chain joins TRBV15 and TRBJ1-1; TRBD1 matches at 8 bases. This CDR3 region has 15 residues. The V gene end was trimmed by 0 bases and the J gene end by 3 bases; junction bases not matched to a gene: 3. Germline lookup yields CDR1 LNHNV and CDR2 YYDKDF (reference sequence). CDR3 region: CATSRDGRGHTEAFF. The CDR3 DNA sequence: TGTGCCACCAGCAGAGACGGCAGGGGGCACACTGAAGCTTTCTTT.

This rearrangement joins TRBV6-5 to TRBJ2-6, with no clear D. V was pared by 10 bases and J by 0 bases, with 13 bases between. This CDR3 comprises 15 residues. Germline values: CDR1 MNHEY, CDR2 SVGAGI. CDR3 residues: CATKPLSSGANVLTF. The CDR3 nucleotides read TGTGCCACAAAACCGCTGAGCTCTGGGGCCAACGTCCTGACTTTC.

The rearrangement links TRBV9 to TRBJ2-7; TRBD2 agrees at 7 bases. This CDR3 is 15 amino acids long. Trimming took 0 bases from V and 2 from J; bases not matched to a gene: 5. Germline assignment: CDR1 SGDLS and CDR2 YYNGEE. Here the CDR3 reads CASSVATSAAYEQYF. In nucleotides, the CDR3 is TGTGCCAGCAGCGTAGCAACTAGCGCCGCCTACGAGCAGTACTTC.

The rearrangement links TRBV11-2 to TRBJ2-7, with no clear D. This CDR3 is 13 amino acids long. CDR1 and CDR2 (germline): SGHAT, FQNNGV. The V end was cut by 5 bases, the J end by 3 bases, with 11 bases between. CDR3: CASSEEVYYEQYF. Written as DNA, the CDR3 is TGTGCCAGCAGCGAGGAAGTGTACTACGAGCAGTACTTC.

Relative to its sample, this clone is medium-sized. This rearrangement joins TRBV5-6 to TRBJ2-7, with 13 bases identical to TRBD2. CDR1 is SGHDT and CDR2 is YYEEEE in the germline V gene. The trim removed 5 bases at V and 5 bases at J, leaving 7 bases unmatched. The CDR3 covers 15 residues. As DNA, the CDR3 is TGTGCCAGCAGTACCGGGACTAGCGGGAATCACGAGCAGTACTTC. It codes for CASSTGTSGNHEQYF.

The rearrangement joins TRBV2 to TRBJ1-4; the D gene is possibly TRBD1 (5 bases). The length of the CDR3 is 12 residues. Germline loops: CDR1 SNHLY, CDR2 FYNNEI. The germline V and J ends were trimmed by 3 bases and 8 bases, with 7 bases remaining between them. The CDR3 coding sequence is TGTGCCAGCAGTGAGCGGGGCGAAAAACTGTTTTTT. It codes for CASSERGEKLFF.

The chain is built from TRBV12-5 and TRBJ2-3; 10 bases map to TRBD2. The J segment lost 7 bases and the V segment lost 6 bases, leaving 7 bases of the junction unmatched. Germline CDR1 is LGHNT and CDR2 is FRNRAP. CDR3 length: 14 amino acids. As DNA, the CDR3 is TGTGCTAGTGGCTTAAGCGGGGGGGCGTATACGCAGTATTTT. Amino acids: CASGLSGGAYTQYF.